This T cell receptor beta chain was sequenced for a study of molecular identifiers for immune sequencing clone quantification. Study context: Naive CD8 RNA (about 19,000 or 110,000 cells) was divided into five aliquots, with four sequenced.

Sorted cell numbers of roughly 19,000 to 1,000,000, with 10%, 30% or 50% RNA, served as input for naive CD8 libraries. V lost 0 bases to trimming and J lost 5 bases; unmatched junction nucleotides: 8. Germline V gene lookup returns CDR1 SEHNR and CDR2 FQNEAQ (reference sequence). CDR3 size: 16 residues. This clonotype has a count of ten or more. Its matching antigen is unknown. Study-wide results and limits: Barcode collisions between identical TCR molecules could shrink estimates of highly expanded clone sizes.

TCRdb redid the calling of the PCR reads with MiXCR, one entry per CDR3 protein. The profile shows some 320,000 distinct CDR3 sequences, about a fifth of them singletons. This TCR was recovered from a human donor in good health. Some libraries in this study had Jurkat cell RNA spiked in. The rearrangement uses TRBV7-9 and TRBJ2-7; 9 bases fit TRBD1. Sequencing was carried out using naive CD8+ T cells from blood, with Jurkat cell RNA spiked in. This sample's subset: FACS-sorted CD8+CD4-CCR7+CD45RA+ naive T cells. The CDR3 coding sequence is TGTGCCAGCAGCTTAGCGCTCGGACAGGGGTCCCACGAGCAGTACTTC. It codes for CASSLALGQGSHEQYF.